The 19 T cell receptor beta chains below come from one sample, sequenced in a study of blood T cells in healthy people across ages. For the second PCR, which ran for 7 to 11 cycles, a sample-barcoded 5' primer and a J-beta primer mix were used. TCRdb itself ran the 5' RACE reads through MiXCR, one entry per CDR3 protein. The sample includes fewer than 700,000 distinct CDR3 sequences, more than 45% seen only once; the top ten take about 26%. What was sequenced was blood. Receptors originate from a man older than 75 in good health.

The V call is TRBV20-1, the J call TRBJ2-3; 10 nucleotides match TRBD2. The V gene end was trimmed by 6 bases and the J gene end by 6 bases; junction bases not matched to a gene: 15. Per germline, CDR1 DFQATT and CDR2 SNEGSKA (reference sequence). CDR3 length equals 16 residues. The CDR3 is CSAASPGLATWDTQYF. Here the CDR3 DNA reads TGCAGTGCAGCCAGCCCGGGACTAGCGACATGGGATACGCAGTATTTT.

This clonotype was seen more than once but under ten times. The chain recombines TRBV5-8 with TRBJ1-1; 7 bases are a match to TRBD1. The germline CDR1 and CDR2 sequences are SGHTS and YDEGEE. The CDR3 runs 12 residues. V shed 6 bases, J shed 5 bases, and the junction held 4 bases outside the gene matches. The CDR3, as DNA: TGTGCCAGCACAACAGGGGCTACTGAAGCTTTCTTT. It translates to CASTTGATEAFF.

In its sample, this clonotype was seen a few times. The chain joins TRBV28 to TRBJ2-1; 7 bases are a match to TRBD1. This CDR3 contains 14 residues. Trimming cost V 6 bases and J 9 bases; bases outside gene matches: 11. Per the germline V gene, CDR1 is MDHEN and CDR2 is SYDVKM. The CDR3 is CASRPNPDRVEQFF. CDR3 bases: TGTGCCAGCAGGCCTAACCCCGACAGGGTTGAGCAGTTCTTC.

The J gene is TRBJ2-1, the V gene TRBV9, with 11 bases that match TRBD2. Unmatched junction bases numbered 7, after V lost 0 bases and J lost 8 bases. This CDR3 is 16 amino acids long. From germline, CDR1 is SGDLS and CDR2 YYNGEE. In DNA form, the CDR3 reads TGTGCCAGCAGCGTAGGACTAGCGGGGTCGATGGATGAGCAGTTCTTC. Translation gives CASSVGLAGSMDEQFF.

The chain couples TRBV11-2 to TRBJ2-3; TRBD2 matches at 10 bases. The CDR3 spans 16 residues. The J segment lost 4 bases and the V segment lost 4 bases, leaving 8 bases of the junction unmatched. Germline V gene lookup returns CDR1 SGHAT and CDR2 FQNNGV. This CDR3 is CASSSPSGRASDTQYF. CDR3 nucleotide sequence: TGTGCCAGCAGCTCACCAAGCGGGAGGGCCTCAGATACGCAGTATTTT.

This clonotype occurred a few times. This chain connects TRBV6-5 to TRBJ1-6; D might be TRBD1 (6 bases). The CDR3 runs to 14 residues. The germline CDR1 and CDR2 sequences are MNHEY and SVGAGI. The V end lost 5 bases, the J end lost 6 bases, and 11 bases lay between the germline ends. This CDR3 is CASSPQGRNSPLHF. The CDR3 DNA reads as TGTGCCAGCAGTCCCCAGGGGCGTAATTCACCCCTCCACTTT.

V is TRBV3-1 and J is TRBJ2-5; D gene unclear. The J call is in doubt because the DNA end fits TRBJ2-7 better. Germline V gene data show CDR1 as LGHDT and CDR2 as YNNKEL (reference sequence). The CDR3 contains 17 residues. CDR3: CASSQPSLGGIPYEQYF. The DNA of the CDR3 is TGTGCCAGCAGCCAACCGTCGCTGGGTGGGATTCCTTACGAGCAGTACTTC.

This clonotype was counted only a few times. A much larger clone differs from this one at a single base, so this may be a read error. The chain combines TRBV6-6 with TRBJ1-5, with D unresolved. V was clipped by 2 bases and J by 1 base, with 9 bases between them. This CDR3 has 15 amino acids. The germline gives CDR1 MNHNY, CDR2 SVGAGI (reference sequence). The CDR3 region is CASSYATQSNQPQHF. The CDR3 bases are TGTGCCAGCAGTTACGCGACACAGAGCAATCAGCCCCAGCATTTT.

The sample holds a few counts of this clonotype. A much larger clonotype is one base distant, so this may be a read error. CDR3 sequence reads: CASSQNLAHFNAYEQYF. The CDR3 DNA reads as TGTGCCAGCAGTCAAAACCTCGCCCATTTCAACGCCTACGAGCAGTACTTC. The rearrangement uses TRBV6-6 and TRBJ2-7, with D unclear. This CDR3 is 17 amino acids long. The germline V and J ends were trimmed by 5 bases and 2 bases, with 22 bases remaining between them. Germline V gene sequence: CDR1 MNHNY, CDR2 SVGAGI (reference sequence).

The J gene is TRBJ2-1, the V gene TRBV7-2; possible D gene TRBD1, 6 bases. V was pared by 4 bases and J by 3 bases, with 10 bases between. From germline, CDR1 is SGHTA and CDR2 FQGNSA. The CDR3 consists of 14 residues. The CDR3 nucleotides read TGTGCCAGCAGCTACGACAGGTACTACAATGAGCAGTTCTTC. Its translation: CASSYDRYYNEQFF.

A note on this clonotype: One end of the junction does not line up with germline, which may come from a read error. The gene calls are TRBV24-1 and TRBJ2-3; TRBD1 is a possible D gene (6 bases). The CDR3 extends over 13 amino acids. Germline assignment: CDR1 KGHDR and CDR2 SFDVKD. The CDR3 spells CATGGPSTGTQYF. The CDR3 region has the DNA TGTGCCACCGGGGGCCCTAGCACAGGTACGCAGTATTTT.

The V and J genes are TRBV18 and TRBJ1-1; D gene ambiguous. The CDR3 is made up of 14 amino acids. Germline CDR1 and CDR2: KGHSH and LQKENI. Trimming left V 4 bases short and J 2 bases short, with 11 bases between. CDR3 in amino acids: CASSLRTDNTEAFF. CDR3 sequence (DNA): TGTGCCAGCTCACTCCGTACAGATAACACTGAAGCTTTCTTT.

V gene TRBV12-5 combines with J gene TRBJ2-7, with TRBD2 matching 14 bases. TRBJ2-5 explains the end of the DNA better; the J call may be wrong. Germline CDR1 is LGHNT and CDR2 is FRNRAP. The CDR3 is 16 amino acids. DNA for the CDR3: TGTGCTAGTGGTCCTGGGACTAGCGGGGGCGGAGAGACCCAGTACTTC. Protein: CASGPGTSGGGETQYF.

This clonotype was seen a handful of times. The chain is built from TRBV20-1 and TRBJ2-5, with D unresolved. Germline lookup yields CDR1 DFQATT and CDR2 SNEGSKA (reference sequence). The CDR3 consists of 14 residues. The ends were cut back, 4 bases at V and 1 base at J, with 13 bases in the middle. DNA for the CDR3: TGCAGTGCTAAGGTAGGACCGATCCAAGAGACCCAGTACTTC. This translates into CSAKVGPIQETQYF.

This chain joins TRBV12-3 or TRBV12-4 and TRBJ1-1; D uncertain. Trimming removed 6 bases at V and 1 base at J, with 6 bases between. The CDR3 has 12 residues. The CDR3, as DNA: TGTGCCAGCAGCACTGCGAACACTGAAGCTTTCTTT. It is translated as CASSTANTEAFF.

The V gene is TRBV27, the J gene TRBJ2-3; 12 bases fit TRBD2. The CDR3 contains 14 residues. With V trimmed by 7 bases and J by 5 bases, 4 bases remained unmatched. Germline V gene lookup returns CDR1 MNHEY and CDR2 SMNVEV (reference sequence). The CDR3 nucleotides are TGTGCCAGCAATCTAGCGGGAGGGATAGATACGCAGTATTTT. Protein sequence: CASNLAGGIDTQYF.

As concerns this clonotype: Given a much more abundant clone one base away, this may be a read error. The rearrangement links TRBV29-1 to TRBJ2-1; 11 bases match TRBD2. This CDR3 has 14 residues. With 6 bases clipped from V and 13 bases from J, the junction kept 14 bases outside the gene matches. CDR1 and CDR2 (germline): SQVTM, ANQGSEA. In DNA form, the CDR3 reads TGCAGCGTGCTACTAGCGGGAGCAAGTGAGACCCAGTTCTTC. Residues: CSVLLAGASETQFF.

This clonotype was seen a few times. The chain has TRBV5-1 and TRBJ2-7; no definite D call. V was pared by 0 bases and J by 6 bases, with 13 bases between. CDR1 is SGHRS, CDR2 YFSETQ, per germline. The CDR3 runs 14 residues. The CDR3 loop is CASSLGPAKGEQYF. The CDR3 coding sequence is TGCGCCAGCAGCTTGGGCCCCGCAAAGGGCGAGCAGTACTTC.

To note about this clonotype: The germline gene is not matched at one end of the junction; a read error may be the cause. V usage is TRBV29-1 and J usage is TRBJ2-1, with 8 bases fitting TRBD2. There are 12 residues in the CDR3. Germline V lookup: CDR1 SQVTM, CDR2 ANQGSEA. The DNA for the CDR3 is TGCAGCGTGGGGGGACTAGGCAATGCGCAGTTCTTC. Translating gives CSVGGLGNAQFF.